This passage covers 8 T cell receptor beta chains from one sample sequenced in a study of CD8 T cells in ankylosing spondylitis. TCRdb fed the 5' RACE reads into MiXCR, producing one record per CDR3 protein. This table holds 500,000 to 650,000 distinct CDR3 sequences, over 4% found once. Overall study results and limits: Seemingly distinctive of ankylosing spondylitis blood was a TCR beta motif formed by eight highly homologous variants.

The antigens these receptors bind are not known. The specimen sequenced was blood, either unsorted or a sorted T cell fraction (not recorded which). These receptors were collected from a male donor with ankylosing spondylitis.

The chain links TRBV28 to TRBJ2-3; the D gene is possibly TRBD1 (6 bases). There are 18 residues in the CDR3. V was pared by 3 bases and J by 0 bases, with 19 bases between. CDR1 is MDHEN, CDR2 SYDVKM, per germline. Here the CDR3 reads CASSFYPIQGASTDTQYF. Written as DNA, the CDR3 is TGTGCCAGCAGTTTTTATCCGATACAGGGAGCTAGCACAGATACGCAGTATTTT. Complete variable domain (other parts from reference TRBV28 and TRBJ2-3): DVKVTQSSRYLVKRTGEKVFLECVQDMDHENMFWYRQDPGLGLRLIYFSYDVKMKEKGDIPEGYSVSREKKERFSLILESASTNQTSMYLCASSFYPIQGASTDTQYFGPGTRLTVL.

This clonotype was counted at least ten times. In DNA, the CDR3 is TGCAGTGCAAAGATTAGCGGGAGTATCTATGAGCAGTTCTTC. Its translation: CSAKISGSIYEQFF. The rearrangement links TRBV20-1 to TRBJ2-1; 9 nucleotides match TRBD2. The CDR3 spans 14 residues. CDR1 and CDR2 from the germline V gene are DFQATT and SNEGSKA (reference sequence). Losses at the gene ends were 6 bases for V and 8 bases for J; bases not matched to a gene: 11.

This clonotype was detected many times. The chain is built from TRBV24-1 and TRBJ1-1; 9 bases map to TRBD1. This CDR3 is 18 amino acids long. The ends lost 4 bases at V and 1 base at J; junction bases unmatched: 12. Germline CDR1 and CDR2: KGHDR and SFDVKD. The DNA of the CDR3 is TGTGCCACCAGTGAGGCTCCCTCCTGGACAGGGGCGAACACTGAAGCTTTCTTT. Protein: CATSEAPSWTGANTEAFF.

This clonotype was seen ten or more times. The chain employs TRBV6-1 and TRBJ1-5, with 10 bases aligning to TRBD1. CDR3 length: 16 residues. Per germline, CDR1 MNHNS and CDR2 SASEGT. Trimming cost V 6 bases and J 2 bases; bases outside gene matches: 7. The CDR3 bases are TGTGCCAGCAGAAGACAGGGGGCCGGGGGCAATCAGCCCCAGCATTTT. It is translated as CASRRQGAGGNQPQHF.

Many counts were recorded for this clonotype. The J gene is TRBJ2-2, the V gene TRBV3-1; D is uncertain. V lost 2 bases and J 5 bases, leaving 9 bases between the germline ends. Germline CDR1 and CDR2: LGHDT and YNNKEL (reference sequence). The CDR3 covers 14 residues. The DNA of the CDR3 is TGTGCCAGCAGCCAATTGGCGGAAACCGGGGAGCTGTTTTTT. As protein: CASSQLAETGELFF. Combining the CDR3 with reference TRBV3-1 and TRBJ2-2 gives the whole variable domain DTAVSQTPKYLVTQMGNDKSIKCEQNLGHDTMYWYKQDSKKFLKIMFSYNNKELIINETVPNRFSPKSPDKAHLNLHINSLELGDSAVYFCASSQLAETGELFFGEGSRLTVL.

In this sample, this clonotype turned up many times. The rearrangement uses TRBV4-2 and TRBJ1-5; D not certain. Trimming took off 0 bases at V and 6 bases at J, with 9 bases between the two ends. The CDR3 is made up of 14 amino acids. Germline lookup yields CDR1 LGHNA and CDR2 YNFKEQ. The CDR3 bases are TGTGCCAGCAGCCAAGATACATACTCTCAGCCCCAGCATTTT. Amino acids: CASSQDTYSQPQHF.

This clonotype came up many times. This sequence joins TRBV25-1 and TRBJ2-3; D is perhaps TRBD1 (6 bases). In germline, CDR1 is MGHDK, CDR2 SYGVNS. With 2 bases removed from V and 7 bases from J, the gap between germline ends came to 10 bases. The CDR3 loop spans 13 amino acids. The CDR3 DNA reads TGTGCCAGCAGTGAAACAGGGTTAAATACGCAGTATTTT. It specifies CASSETGLNTQYF.

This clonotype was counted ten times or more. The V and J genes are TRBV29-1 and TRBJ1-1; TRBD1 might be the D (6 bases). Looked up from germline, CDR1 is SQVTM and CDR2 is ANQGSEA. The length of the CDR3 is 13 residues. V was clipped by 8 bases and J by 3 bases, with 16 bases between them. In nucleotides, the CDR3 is TGCAGCTTCACAGGGATTGGGTACACTGAAGCTTTCTTT. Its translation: CSFTGIGYTEAFF.